This TCR beta chain was sequenced for a study of blood T cell repertoires in COVID-19. Study-wide background: The origin of the acute and convalescent COVID-19 samples was the United States, Italy and Spain. Nucleic acid was either cDNA or gDNA, and it came from T cells, B-cell-depleted T cells, or PBMCs.

This CDR3 has 14 residues. V lost 0 bases to trimming and J lost 8 bases, with 13 bases between them. From germline, CDR1 is MGHRA and CDR2 YSYEKL. In the authors' methods: For nucleated cells, counts were estimated from reference gene primer amplification. The method was immunoSEQ multiplex PCR; TCRdb's version includes in-frame clones alone and lacks a portion of them. Clonal size and the V and J genes are those of that table, whereas D and trimming came from the DNA. The sample has a few hundred thousand clones; more than 85% are singletons. The sequencing input was peripheral blood. This TCR was sampled from a man aged 55 to 69 with acute or convalescent COVID-19. The rearrangement uses TRBV4-1 and TRBJ1-2, with D unresolved. The CDR3 nucleotides are TGCGCCAGCAGCCAAGATGCGGGCAGGCTCGGCTACACCTTC. Translated: CASSQDAGRLGYTF.